These 18 T cell receptor beta chains originate from one sample sequenced in a study of graft-versus-host responses after intestinal transplantation. Antigens for these TCRs are unknown. Some clones are missing from TCRdb's copy, which holds only in-frame ones; the method was immunoSEQ multiplex PCR. The data show about 41,000 clones, roughly 95% seen once. The sample consisted of unstimulated CD8+ T cells sorted from spleen or lymph node cells, taken before transplant. The receptors were gathered from a human donor who was the organ donor for an intestinal transplant.

The chain employs TRBV4-2 and TRBJ2-7, with 12 bases fitting TRBD2. The CDR3 length is 16 residues. Trimming at V came to 1 base and at J to 2 bases, leaving 3 bases not matched to a gene. CDR1 and CDR2 (germline): LGHNA, YNFKEQ. The CDR3 reads CASSQVRLAGAYEQYF. The CDR3 DNA is TGTGCCAGCAGCCAAGTGAGACTAGCGGGGGCCTACGAGCAGTACTTC.

The genes are TRBV2 and TRBJ2-2; TRBD2 matches 7 bases. The CDR3 has 17 amino acids. Germline CDR1 and CDR2: SNHLY and FYNNEI. Trimming at V came to 2 bases and at J to 1 base, leaving 7 bases not matched to a gene. The CDR3 region is CASSESGAGMNTGELFF. CDR3 nucleotides: TGTGCCAGCAGTGAAAGCGGAGCGGGGATGAACACCGGGGAGCTGTTTTTT.

V is TRBV7-9 and J is TRBJ2-1; TRBD2 matches 10 bases. CDR3 length equals 15 residues. V dropped 5 bases and J dropped 5; count of bases not matched to a gene: 6. The germline CDR1 and CDR2 sequences are SEHNR and FQNEAQ (reference sequence). The DNA of the CDR3 is TGTGCCAGCAGCGCAAAGGGACTAGCGAACAATGAGCAGTTCTTC. Its translation is CASSAKGLANNEQFF.

The chain recombines TRBV2 with TRBJ2-2; D is perhaps TRBD2 (6 bases). V lost 5 bases and J 6 bases, leaving 13 bases between the germline ends. Germline-derived CDR1 and CDR2 are SNHLY and FYNNEI. The CDR3 consists of 14 residues. The CDR3 here is CASSKPGSPGELFF. The DNA for the CDR3 is TGTGCCAGCAGTAAACCCGGGAGCCCCGGGGAGCTGTTTTTT.

This clone has only one observation. V and J are TRBV21-1 and TRBJ1-1. TRBV21-1 is marked as a pseudogene. The CDR3 contains 13 residues. The CDR3 region is CASSKTVLPRAFF. Here the CDR3 DNA reads TGTGCCAGCAGCAAGACGGTCCTTCCTCGGGCTTTCTTT.

This chain joins TRBV19 and TRBJ2-3; 9 bases agree with TRBD2. V trimming: 1 base; J trimming: 4 bases; junction bases outside the gene matches: 0. CDR1 is LNHDA, CDR2 SQIVND, per germline (reference sequence). The CDR3 loop spans 14 amino acids. CDR3 amino acids: CASSIVAGADTQYF. The DNA for the CDR3 is TGTGCCAGTAGTATAGTAGCGGGGGCAGATACGCAGTATTTT.

This clone has only one observation. The identical CDR3 is also encoded by other nucleotide sequences in the sample. In nucleotides, the CDR3 is TGTGCCAGCAGCGGACTAGCGGGGGCCGGCACAGATACGCAGTATTTT. It yields the protein CASSGLAGAGTDTQYF. The chain couples TRBV2 to TRBJ2-3; 13 bases fit TRBD2. The CDR3 has 16 residues. V shed 6 bases, J shed 1 base, and the junction held 4 bases outside the gene matches. Germline CDR1 is SNHLY and CDR2 is FYNNEI.

CDR3 residues: CASKMTSGGTDTQYF. The CDR3 bases are TGTGCCAGCAAGATGACTAGCGGGGGCACAGATACGCAGTATTTT. The chain combines TRBV2 with TRBJ2-3; 11 nucleotides match TRBD2. After removal of 7 bases from V and 1 base from J, the junction contained 4 bases not matched to a gene. The CDR3 has 15 residues. Germline CDR1 SNHLY, CDR2 FYNNEI.

V is TRBV4-1 and J is TRBJ2-3, with 11 bases lining up with TRBD2. Trimming cost V 4 bases and J 2 bases; bases outside gene matches: 2. The germline CDR1 and CDR2 sequences are MGHRA and YSYEKL. The CDR3 loop spans 15 amino acids. The CDR3 DNA is TGCGCCAGCAGCCCTAGCGGGGGGCTCACAGATACGCAGTATTTT. This gives the protein CASSPSGGLTDTQYF.

This clone was seen a single time. This sequence joins TRBV5-1 and TRBJ1-1; D gene unclear. V was trimmed by 6 bases and J by 0 bases, leaving 12 bases between them. This CDR3 comprises 14 residues. CDR1 is SGHRS and CDR2 is YFSETQ in the germline V gene. CDR3 nucleotides: TGCGCCAGCACCTTAACACCGTTGAACACTGAAGCTTTCTTT. It yields the protein CASTLTPLNTEAFF. Using reference TRBV5-1 and TRBJ1-1 for the parts outside the CDR3, the full variable domain is KAGVTQTPRYLIKTRGQQVTLSCSPISGHRSVSWYQQTPGQGLQFLFEYFSETQRNKGNFPGRFSGRQFSNSRSEMNVSTLELGDSALYLCASTLTPLNTEAFFGQGTRLTVV.

This rearrangement joins TRBV5-5 to TRBJ2-3; perhaps TRBD1 as D (5 bases). The V and J ends lost 0 bases and 2 bases respectively, with 7 bases between them. In germline, CDR1 is SGHKS, CDR2 YYEKEE (reference sequence). The CDR3 is 14 amino acids. The CDR3 region is CASSLGQYTDTQYF. Here the CDR3 DNA reads TGTGCCAGCAGCTTGGGACAGTACACAGATACGCAGTATTTT.

This sequence joins TRBV7-8 and TRBJ2-7, with 9 bases aligning to TRBD2. V was clipped by 1 base and J by 2 bases; unmatched bases: 9. Germline lookup yields CDR1 SGHVS and CDR2 FQNEAQ. CDR3 length: 17 amino acids. The CDR3 loop is CASSLGGGVGQPYEQYF. In nucleotides, the CDR3 is TGTGCCAGCAGCTTAGGCGGGGGGGTAGGACAGCCCTACGAGCAGTACTTC. Looking up the rest from reference TRBV7-8 and TRBJ2-7 gives the full variable domain: GAGVSQSPRYKVAKRGQDVALRCDPISGHVSLFWYQQALGQGPEFLTYFQNEAQLDKSGLPSDRFFAERPEGSVSTLKIQRTQQEDSAVYLCASSLGGGVGQPYEQYFGPGTRLTVT.

The V gene is TRBV7-6, the J gene TRBJ2-7; 10 bases fit TRBD2. CDR1 and CDR2 from the germline V gene are SGHVS and FNYEAQ. Losses at the gene ends were 5 bases for V and 3 bases for J; bases not matched to a gene: 7. This CDR3 spans 15 amino acids. For the CDR3, the DNA is TGTGCCAGCAGCCCGGCACTAGCGGGGCGCTACGAGCAGTACTTC. Translating it yields CASSPALAGRYEQYF.

The V and J genes are TRBV11-2 and TRBJ2-2, with 10 bases matching TRBD1. Trimming cost V 2 bases and J 4 bases; bases outside gene matches: 10. Germline loops: CDR1 SGHAT, CDR2 FQNNGV. The CDR3 spans 18 residues. The CDR3 here is CASSLIGGGTGATGELFF. In DNA, the CDR3 is TGTGCCAGCAGCTTAATCGGGGGGGGGACAGGGGCCACCGGGGAGCTGTTTTTT.

V gene TRBV6-5 combines with J gene TRBJ1-1; D unclear. The CDR3 covers 14 residues. V gave up 6 bases and J gave up 5 bases, with 16 bases separating them. Germline assignment: CDR1 MNHEY and CDR2 SVGAGI. The CDR3 region is CASSLNSGRTEAFF. CDR3 DNA: TGTGCCAGCAGCCTCAACTCGGGGAGGACTGAAGCTTTCTTT.

The rearrangement uses TRBV19 and TRBJ1-5; D gene uncertain. The CDR3 is 14 amino acids. Trimming took off 3 bases at V and 0 bases at J, with 6 bases between the two ends. Germline CDR1 is LNHDA and CDR2 is SQIVND (reference sequence). In DNA, the CDR3 is TGTGCCAGTAGTATCCTCTATAGCAATCAGCCCCAGCATTTT. Translated, it gives CASSILYSNQPQHF. Filled out from reference TRBV19 and TRBJ1-5, the complete variable domain reads DGGITQSPKYLFRKEGQNVTLSCEQNLNHDAMYWYRQDPGQGLRLIYYSQIVNDFQKGDIAEGYSVSREKKESFPLTVTSAQKNPTAFYLCASSILYSNQPQHFGDGTRLSIL.

In its sample, this clone was seen once. The chain employs TRBV5-5 and TRBJ1-1; D call uncertain. The length of the CDR3 is 11 residues. Between the trimmed V and J ends, which lost 0 bases and 4 bases, there was a span of 1 base. The V gene's germline CDR1 is SGHKS and CDR2 YYEKEE (reference sequence). CDR3 loop: CASSLGTEAFF. The DNA of the CDR3 is TGTGCCAGCAGCTTGGGCACTGAAGCTTTCTTT.

The rearrangement uses TRBV7-9 and TRBJ2-7; D gene unclear. From germline, CDR1 is SEHNR and CDR2 FQNEAQ (reference sequence). This CDR3 is 13 amino acids long. The V end was cut by 3 bases, the J end by 8 bases, with 14 bases between. As DNA, the CDR3 is TGTGCCAGCAGCTTGGTTCCCGGTTACAAGCAGTACTTC. It encodes CASSLVPGYKQYF.